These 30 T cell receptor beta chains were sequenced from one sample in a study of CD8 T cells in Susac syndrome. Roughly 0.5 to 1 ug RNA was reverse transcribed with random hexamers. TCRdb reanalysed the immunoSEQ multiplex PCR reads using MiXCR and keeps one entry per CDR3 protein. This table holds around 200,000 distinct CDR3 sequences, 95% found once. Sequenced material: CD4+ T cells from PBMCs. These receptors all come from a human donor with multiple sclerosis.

The CDR3 protein is CASRVGTVNTEAFF. CDR3 coding DNA: TGTGCCAGCAGGGTCGGGACAGTGAACACTGAAGCTTTCTTT. This chain joins TRBV12-3 or TRBV12-4 and TRBJ1-1; 7 nucleotides line up with TRBD1. This CDR3 has 14 residues. J gave up 0 bases and V 6 bases, and 4 bases lay outside the gene matches.

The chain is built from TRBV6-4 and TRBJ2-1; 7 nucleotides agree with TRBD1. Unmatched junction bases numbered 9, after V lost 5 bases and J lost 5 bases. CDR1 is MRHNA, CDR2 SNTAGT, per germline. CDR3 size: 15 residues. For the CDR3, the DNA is TGTGCCAGCAGTTACGACCGGGACAGAGACAATGAGCAGTTCTTC. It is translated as CASSYDRDRDNEQFF.

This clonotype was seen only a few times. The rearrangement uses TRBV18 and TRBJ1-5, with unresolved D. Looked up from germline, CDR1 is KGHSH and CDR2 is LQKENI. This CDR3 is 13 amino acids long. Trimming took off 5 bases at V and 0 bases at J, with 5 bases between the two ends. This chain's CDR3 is CASSGDSNQPQHF. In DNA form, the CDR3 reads TGTGCCAGCTCAGGGGATAGCAATCAGCCCCAGCATTTT.

Written as DNA, the CDR3 is TGTGCCTGGACAAGAAAACGGGACTTAGCAGGCTACACCTTC. Protein product: CAWTRKRDLAGYTF. The chain uses TRBV30 and TRBJ1-2; D perhaps matches TRBD1 (5 bases). The CDR3 is made up of 14 amino acids. Germline V gives CDR1 GTSNPN, CDR2 SVGIG (reference sequence). Trimming cost V 4 bases and J 8 bases, with 20 bases left between them.

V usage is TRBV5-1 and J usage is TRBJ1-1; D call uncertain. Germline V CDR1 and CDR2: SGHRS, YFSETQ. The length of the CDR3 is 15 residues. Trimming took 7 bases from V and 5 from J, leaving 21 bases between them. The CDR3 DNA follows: TGCGCCAGCCGTGGGGAGGGCATGCCGGGGACTGAAGCTTTCTTT. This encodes CASRGEGMPGTEAFF.

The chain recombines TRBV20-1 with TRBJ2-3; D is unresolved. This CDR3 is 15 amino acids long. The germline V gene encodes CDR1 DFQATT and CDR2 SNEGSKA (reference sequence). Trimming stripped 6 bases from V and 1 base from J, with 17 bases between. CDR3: CSANSGTLGTDTQYF. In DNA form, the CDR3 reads TGCAGTGCCAACTCAGGAACCCTGGGCACAGATACGCAGTATTTT.

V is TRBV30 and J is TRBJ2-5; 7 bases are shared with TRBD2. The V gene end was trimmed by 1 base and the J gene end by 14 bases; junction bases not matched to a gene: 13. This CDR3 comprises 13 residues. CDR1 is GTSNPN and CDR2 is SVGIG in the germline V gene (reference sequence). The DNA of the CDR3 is TGTGCCTGGAGTGCGAACCTAGCGGAAAGCCGTTACTTC. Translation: CAWSANLAESRYF.

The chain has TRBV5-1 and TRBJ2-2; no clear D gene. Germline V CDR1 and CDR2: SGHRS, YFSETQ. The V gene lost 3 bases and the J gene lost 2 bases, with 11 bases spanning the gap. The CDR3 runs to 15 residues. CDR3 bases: TGCGCCAGCAGCTCGATGGACGGAAACACCGGGGAGCTGTTTTTT. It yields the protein CASSSMDGNTGELFF. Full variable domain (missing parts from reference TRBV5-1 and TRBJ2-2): KAGVTQTPRYLIKTRGQQVTLSCSPISGHRSVSWYQQTPGQGLQFLFEYFSETQRNKGNFPGRFSGRQFSNSRSEMNVSTLELGDSALYLCASSSMDGNTGELFFGEGSRLTVL.

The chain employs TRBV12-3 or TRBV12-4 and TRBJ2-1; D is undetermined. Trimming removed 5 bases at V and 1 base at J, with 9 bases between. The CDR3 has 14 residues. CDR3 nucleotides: TGTGCCAGCAGTCCCCTCTATTCCTACAATGAGCAGTTCTTC. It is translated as CASSPLYSYNEQFF.

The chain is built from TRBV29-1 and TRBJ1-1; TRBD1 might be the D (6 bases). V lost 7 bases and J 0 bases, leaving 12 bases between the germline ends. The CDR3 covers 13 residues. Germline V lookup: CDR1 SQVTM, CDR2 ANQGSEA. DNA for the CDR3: TGCAGCGGTACGGGACACTTGAACACTGAAGCTTTCTTT. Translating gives CSGTGHLNTEAFF.

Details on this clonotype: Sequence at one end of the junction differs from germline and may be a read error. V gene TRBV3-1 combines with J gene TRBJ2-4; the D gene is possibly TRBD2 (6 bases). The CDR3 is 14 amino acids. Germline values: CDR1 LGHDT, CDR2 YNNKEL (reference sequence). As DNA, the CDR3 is TGTGCCAGCAGCCAAAGGGACTTCACCCCAACGCTCCACTTC. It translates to CASSQRDFTPTLHF.

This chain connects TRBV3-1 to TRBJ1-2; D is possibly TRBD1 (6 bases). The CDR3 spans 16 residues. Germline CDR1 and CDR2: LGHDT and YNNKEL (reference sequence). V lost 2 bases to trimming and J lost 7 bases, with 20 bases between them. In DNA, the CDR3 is TGTGCCAGCAGCCAATACGACAGGCCGGTACCGTCTGGCTACACCTTC. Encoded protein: CASSQYDRPVPSGYTF.

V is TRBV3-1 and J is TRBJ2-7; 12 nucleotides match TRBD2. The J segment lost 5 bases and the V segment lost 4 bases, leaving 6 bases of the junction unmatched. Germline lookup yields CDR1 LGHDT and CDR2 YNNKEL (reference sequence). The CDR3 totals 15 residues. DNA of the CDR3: TGTGCCAGCAGCCCTAGCGGGGGGGCCTGGAACGAGCAGTACTTC. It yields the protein CASSPSGGAWNEQYF.

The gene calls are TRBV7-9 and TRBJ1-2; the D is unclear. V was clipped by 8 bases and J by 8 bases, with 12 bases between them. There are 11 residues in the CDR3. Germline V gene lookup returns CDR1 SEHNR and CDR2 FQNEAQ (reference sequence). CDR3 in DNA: TGTGCCAGCGGCACCGCGGGAGGCTACACCTTC. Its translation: CASGTAGGYTF.

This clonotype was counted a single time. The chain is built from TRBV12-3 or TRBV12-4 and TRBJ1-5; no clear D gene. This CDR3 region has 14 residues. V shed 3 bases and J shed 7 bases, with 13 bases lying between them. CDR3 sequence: CASSLGQEGQPQHF. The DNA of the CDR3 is TGTGCCAGCAGTTTGGGTCAGGAAGGGCAGCCCCAGCATTTT.

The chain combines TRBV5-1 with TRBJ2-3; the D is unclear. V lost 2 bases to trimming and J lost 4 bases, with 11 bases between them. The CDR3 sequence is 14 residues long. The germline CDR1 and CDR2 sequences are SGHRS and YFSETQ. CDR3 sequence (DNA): TGCGCCAGCAGCTTATACACTGGCGCAGATACGCAGTATTTT. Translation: CASSLYTGADTQYF.

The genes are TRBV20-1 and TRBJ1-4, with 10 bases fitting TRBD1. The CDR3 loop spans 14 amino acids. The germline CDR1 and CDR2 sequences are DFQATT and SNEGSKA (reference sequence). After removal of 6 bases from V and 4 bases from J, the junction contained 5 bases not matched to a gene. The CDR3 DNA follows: TGCAGTGCGCGACAGGGGGCTGGTAATGAAAAACTGTTTTTT. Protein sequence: CSARQGAGNEKLFF.

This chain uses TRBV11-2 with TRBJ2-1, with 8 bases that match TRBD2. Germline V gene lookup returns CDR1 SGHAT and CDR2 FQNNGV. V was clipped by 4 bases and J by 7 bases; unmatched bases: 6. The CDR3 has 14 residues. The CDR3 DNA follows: TGTGCCAGCAGCTCCTCGGGGGGGCCTAATGAGCAGTTCTTC. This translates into CASSSSGGPNEQFF.

The CDR3 DNA is TGTGCCAGCAGTCTGGGGACAGAACCTAATGAAAAACTGTTTTTT. Encoded protein: CASSLGTEPNEKLFF. V and J are TRBV2 and TRBJ1-4, with 7 nucleotides matching TRBD1. The V segment lost 5 bases and the J segment 3 bases; nucleotides outside the gene matches: 6. Germline V gene data show CDR1 as SNHLY and CDR2 as FYNNEI. The CDR3 runs to 15 residues. Combining the CDR3 with reference TRBV2 and TRBJ1-4 gives the whole variable domain EPEVTQTPSHQVTQMGQEVILRCVPISNHLYFYWYRQILGQKVEFLVSFYNNEISEKSEIFDDQFSVERPDGSNFTLKIRSTKLEDSAMYFCASSLGTEPNEKLFFGSGTQLSVL.

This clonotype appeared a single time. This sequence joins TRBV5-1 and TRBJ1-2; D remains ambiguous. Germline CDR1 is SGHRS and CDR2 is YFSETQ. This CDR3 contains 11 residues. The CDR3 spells CETGRHYGYTF. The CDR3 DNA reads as TGCGAAACCGGGAGGCACTATGGCTACACCTTC.

The CDR3 nucleotides read TGTGCCAGCAGCTTATCCATCTCTTCGGTCGAGCAGTACTTC. Protein product: CASSLSISSVEQYF. This sequence joins TRBV7-9 and TRBJ2-7; D uncertain. Germline V gene data show CDR1 as SEHNR and CDR2 as FQNEAQ (reference sequence). CDR3 length: 14 amino acids. V was clipped by 2 bases and J by 6 bases, with 14 bases between them.

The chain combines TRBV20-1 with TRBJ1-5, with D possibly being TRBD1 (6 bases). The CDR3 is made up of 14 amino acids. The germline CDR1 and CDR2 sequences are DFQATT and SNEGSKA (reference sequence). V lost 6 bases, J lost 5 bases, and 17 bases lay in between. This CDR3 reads CSAKQGWGDQPQHF. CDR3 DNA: TGCAGTGCAAAACAGGGATGGGGTGATCAGCCCCAGCATTTT.

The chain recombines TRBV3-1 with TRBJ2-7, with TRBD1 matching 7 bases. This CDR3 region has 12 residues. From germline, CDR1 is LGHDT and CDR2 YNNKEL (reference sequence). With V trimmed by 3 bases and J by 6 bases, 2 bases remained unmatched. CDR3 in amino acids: CASSHAGGEQYF. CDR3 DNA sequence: TGTGCCAGCAGCCATGCAGGGGGCGAGCAGTACTTC.

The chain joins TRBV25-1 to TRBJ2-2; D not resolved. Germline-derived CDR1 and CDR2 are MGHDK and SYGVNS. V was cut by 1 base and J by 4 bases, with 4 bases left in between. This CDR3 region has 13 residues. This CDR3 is CASSEFGTGELFF. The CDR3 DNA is TGTGCCAGCAGTGAATTCGGCACCGGGGAGCTGTTTTTT. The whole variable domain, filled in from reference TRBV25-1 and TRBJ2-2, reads EADIYQTPRYLVIGTGKKITLECSQTMGHDKMYWYQQDPGMELHLIHYSYGVNSTEKGDLSSESTVSRIRTEHFPLTLESARPSHTSQYLCASSEFGTGELFFGEGSRLTVL.

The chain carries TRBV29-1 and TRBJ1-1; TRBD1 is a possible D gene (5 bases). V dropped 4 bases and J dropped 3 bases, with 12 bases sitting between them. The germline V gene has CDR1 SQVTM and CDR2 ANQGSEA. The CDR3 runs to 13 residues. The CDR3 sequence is CSVGHSGHTEAFF. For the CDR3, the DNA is TGCAGCGTTGGACACTCAGGGCACACTGAAGCTTTCTTT. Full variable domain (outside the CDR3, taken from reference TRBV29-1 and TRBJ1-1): SAVISQKPSRDICQRGTSLTIQCQVDSQVTMMFWYRQQPGQSLTLIATANQGSEATYESGFVIDKFPISRPNLTFSTLTVSNMSPEDSSIYLCSVGHSGHTEAFFGQGTRLTVV.

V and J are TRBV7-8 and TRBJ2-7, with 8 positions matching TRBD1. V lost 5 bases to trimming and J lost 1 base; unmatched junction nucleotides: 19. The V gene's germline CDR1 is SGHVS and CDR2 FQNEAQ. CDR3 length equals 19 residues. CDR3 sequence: CASSTQGAPAVHLSYEQYF. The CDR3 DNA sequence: TGTGCCAGCAGCACGCAGGGGGCGCCGGCCGTACACCTGTCCTACGAGCAGTACTTC.

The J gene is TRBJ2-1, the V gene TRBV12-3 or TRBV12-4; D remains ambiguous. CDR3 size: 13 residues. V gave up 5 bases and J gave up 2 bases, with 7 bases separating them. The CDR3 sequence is CASSLIPYNEQFF. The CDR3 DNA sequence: TGTGCCAGCAGTCTCATACCCTACAATGAGCAGTTCTTC.

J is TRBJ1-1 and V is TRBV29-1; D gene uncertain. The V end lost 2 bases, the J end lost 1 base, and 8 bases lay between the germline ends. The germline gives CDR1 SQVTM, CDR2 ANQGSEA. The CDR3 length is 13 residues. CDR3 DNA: TGCAGCGTTGAACTGGCGACGAACACTGAAGCTTTCTTT. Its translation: CSVELATNTEAFF.

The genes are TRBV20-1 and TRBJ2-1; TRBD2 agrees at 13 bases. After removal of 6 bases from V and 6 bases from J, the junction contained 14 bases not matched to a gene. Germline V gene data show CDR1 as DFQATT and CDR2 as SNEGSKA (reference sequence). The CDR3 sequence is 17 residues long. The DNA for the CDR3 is TGCAGTGCCCCGGGACTAGCGGGGCCACGGTCGGGCAATGAGCAGTTCTTC. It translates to CSAPGLAGPRSGNEQFF.

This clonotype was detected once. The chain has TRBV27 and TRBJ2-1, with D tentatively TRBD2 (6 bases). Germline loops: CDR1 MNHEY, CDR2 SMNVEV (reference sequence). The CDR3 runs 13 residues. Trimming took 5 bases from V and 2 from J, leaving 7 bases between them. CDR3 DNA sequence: TGTGCCAGCAGTCGGGGGACCTACAATGAGCAGTTCTTC. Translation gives CASSRGTYNEQFF.